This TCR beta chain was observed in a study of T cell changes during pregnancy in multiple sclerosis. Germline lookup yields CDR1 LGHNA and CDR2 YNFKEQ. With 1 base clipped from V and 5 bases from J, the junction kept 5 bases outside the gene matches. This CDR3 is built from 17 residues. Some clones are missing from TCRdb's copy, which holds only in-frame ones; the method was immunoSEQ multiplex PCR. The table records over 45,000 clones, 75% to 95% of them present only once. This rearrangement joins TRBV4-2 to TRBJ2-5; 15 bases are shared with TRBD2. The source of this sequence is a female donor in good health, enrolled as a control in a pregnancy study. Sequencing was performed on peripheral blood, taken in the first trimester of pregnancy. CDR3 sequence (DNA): TGTGCCAGCAGCCAAGCCCGGACTAGCGGGGGGGCGGAGACCCAGTACTTC. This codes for CASSQARTSGGAETQYF.